The 3 T cell receptor beta chains given below trace back to one sample, sequenced in a study of cytomegalovirus exposure and HLA in healthy donors. The primer mix had 60 Vbeta and 13 Jbeta primers. Produced via immunoSEQ multiplex PCR; TCRdb's table is partial and in-frame only. The sample gives around 150,000 clones, more than 70% of which show up once; about 5.3% is in the top ten. What was sequenced was PBMCs. Receptors originate from a woman aged 50 to 65 in good health and CMV-seronegative.

This clone showed up just once. The CDR3 is CASSPGLRNQPQHF. CDR3 DNA sequence: TGTGCCAGCAGTCCAGGGTTGCGCAATCAGCCCCAGCATTTT. V gene TRBV28 combines with J gene TRBJ1-5, with a weak D call TRBD1 (5 bases). Germline V gives CDR1 MDHEN, CDR2 SYDVKM. This CDR3 spans 14 amino acids. V shed 5 bases and J shed 2 bases, with 10 bases lying between them.

The chain carries TRBV25-1 and TRBJ1-3; D unclear. Trimming stripped 6 bases from V and 0 bases from J, with 12 bases between. This CDR3 is built from 15 residues. Germline V gene sequence: CDR1 MGHDK, CDR2 SYGVNS. The DNA of the CDR3 is TGTGCCAGCAGGGGAGAGCTCTACTCTGGAAACACCATATATTTT. As protein: CASRGELYSGNTIYF. Combining the CDR3 with reference TRBV25-1 and TRBJ1-3 gives the whole variable domain EADIYQTPRYLVIGTGKKITLECSQTMGHDKMYWYQQDPGMELHLIHYSYGVNSTEKGDLSSESTVSRIRTEHFPLTLESARPSHTSQYLCASRGELYSGNTIYFGEGSWLTVV.

The gene calls are TRBV7-6 and TRBJ2-7; D is undetermined. Germline assignment: CDR1 SGHVS and CDR2 FNYEAQ. The length of the CDR3 is 13 residues. V gave up 1 base and J gave up 4 bases, with 8 bases separating them. CDR3: CASSLELYYEQYF. In DNA form, the CDR3 reads TGTGCCAGCAGCTTAGAATTGTATTACGAGCAGTACTTC. Drawing the rest from reference TRBV7-6 and TRBJ2-7, the complete variable domain is GAGVSQSPRYKVTKRGQDVALRCDPISGHVSLYWYRQALGQGPEFLTYFNYEAQQDKSGLPNDRFSAERPEGSISTLTIQRTEQRDSAMYRCASSLELYYEQYFGPGTRLTVT.